This TCR beta chain was sequenced for a study of beta chain features in type 1 diabetes. Findings and caveats of the study: Shortening that was moderate but significant affected the TCRB CDR3s of Type 1 diabetes patients in all four CD4+ subsets.

For this clone: Antigen unknown.

The CDR3 is 16 amino acids. Trimming took 6 bases from V and 0 from J, leaving 15 bases between them. Germline lookup yields CDR1 SGHTA and CDR2 FQGTGA. Cell sorting via CD45RO/CCR7/CD25/CD127/CD95/CD27 was performed to obtain CD4+ naive, central memory, regulatory and stem cell-like memory cells. The whole isolated RNA underwent reverse transcription, so sequencing captured expressed TCRB transcripts. Sequenced by immunoSEQ multiplex PCR; TCRdb stores in-frame clones only, minus some. There are around 690,000 clones in the sample; under 15% occur only once, and roughly 0.11% lies in the top ten. The receptor was derived from a man aged 30 to 39 with type 1 diabetes. V gene TRBV7-3 combines with J gene TRBJ2-1; no definite D call. Sequencing was carried out using naive CD4+ T cells from blood. CDR3 nucleotide sequence: TGTGCCAGCAGTGACGAGAGCTGGGGCTCCTACAATGAGCAGTTCTTC. Its protein product is CASSDESWGSYNEQFF.